The clone carrying this TCR beta chain has at least ten counts. As yet, its antigen is unknown. 5'RACE template switching generated TCR cDNA, adding a universal primer site and UMIs. TCRdb analysed the 5' RACE reads with MiXCR anew, one entry per CDR3 protein. The data contain some 300,000 distinct CDR3 sequences, approximately 8% of them singletons. CDR1 DFQATT and CDR2 SNEGSKA come from the germline V gene (reference sequence). The CDR3 has 12 amino acids. The V gene lost 0 bases and the J gene lost 7 bases, with 9 bases spanning the gap. This record comes from a study of T cells after yellow fever vaccination. General observations from the study: Abundant contaminating clonotypes from the bulk population could appear in FACS-sorted repertoires. Most clones from primary vaccination were detected again post-booster (around 96% CD4, around 88% CD8).

The source was PBMCs, collected about 41 days after the first yellow fever vaccination. This chain joins TRBV20-1 and TRBJ1-1; a weak D match, TRBD1 (5 bases). The TCR was taken from a man between 18 and 35 years old who received the YFV17D yellow fever vaccine. The CDR3 DNA reads TGCAGTGCTAGAGAGGGACGGAGTGAAGCTTTCTTT. This sequence encodes CSAREGRSEAFF.